This record covers a single T cell receptor (beta chain). Excluded were patients having autoimmune disease history or systemic immunosuppression. Using immunoSEQ multiplex PCR, the repertoire was profiled, and TCRdb retains in-frame clones only, with some absent. The table records 37,000 or so clones, roughly 84% of them present only once. V lost 5 bases and J lost 3; bases outside the gene matches: 11. Germline V CDR1 and CDR2: SEHNR, FQNEAQ (reference sequence). This CDR3 comprises 16 residues. The data originate from a study of OX40 agonist ivuxolimab in advanced cancers. The TCR sequence derives from an adult with an advanced solid tumor such as melanoma, head and neck, liver or kidney cancer. The chain uses TRBV7-9 and TRBJ2-3; TRBD2 agrees at 7 bases. The starting material was CD4+ or CD8+ T cells sorted from blood, obtained in a trial of the OX40 agonist ivuxolimab. Written as DNA, the CDR3 is TGTGCCAGCAGCCCCGAGGGCGGGGAGGGGACAGATACGCAGTATTTT. It encodes CASSPEGGEGTDTQYF.